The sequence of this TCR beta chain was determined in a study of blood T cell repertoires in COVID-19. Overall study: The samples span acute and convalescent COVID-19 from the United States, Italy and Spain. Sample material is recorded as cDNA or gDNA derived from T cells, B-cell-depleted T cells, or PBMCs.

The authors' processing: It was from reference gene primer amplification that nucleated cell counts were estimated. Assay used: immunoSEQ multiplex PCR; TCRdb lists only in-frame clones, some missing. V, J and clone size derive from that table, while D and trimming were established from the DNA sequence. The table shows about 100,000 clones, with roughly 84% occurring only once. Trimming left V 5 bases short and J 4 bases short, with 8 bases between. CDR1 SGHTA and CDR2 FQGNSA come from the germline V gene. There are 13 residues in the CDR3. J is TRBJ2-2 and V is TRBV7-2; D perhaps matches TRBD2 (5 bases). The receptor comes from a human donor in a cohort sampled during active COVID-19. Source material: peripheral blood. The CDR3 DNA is TGTGCCAGCAGCCTCGCGGGCACCGGGGAGCTGTTTTTT. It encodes CASSLAGTGELFF.